The clone carrying this T cell receptor beta chain was observed a few times. Its specificity is unknown. The source of the sample is a study of T cell repertoires in cytomegalovirus infection. Study as a whole: It was recently identified HLA-C-restricted and well-studied HLA-B-restricted CMV epitopes that the study used. TCR beta signatures that were public indicated CMV infection and matching HLA type.

General study points: Carriers of CMV plus the relevant HLA were identified by cumulative public TCR beta family frequency. The study found HLA-C-restricted CMV-specific TCR beta clonotypes dominating the ex vivo response.

TCRdb called the reads again in MiXCR, with one record for every CDR3 protein. The data show about 830,000 distinct CDR3 sequences, with approximately 30% seen just once and under 15% held by the top ten. Trimming took off 7 bases at V and 2 bases at J, with 6 bases between the two ends. Germline V gene data show CDR1 as MNHNS and CDR2 as SASEGT. The length of the CDR3 is 11 residues. This specimen consisted of cultured CD8+ T cells from PBMCs, obtained from culture after CMV antigen stimulation. This chain links TRBV6-1 with TRBJ2-7, with D uncertain. This TCR was sampled from a human donor in good health (CMV status not recorded). Some clones in this sample may be carry-over from other donors' samples. This chain's CDR3 is CASTQTYEQYV. The CDR3 DNA sequence: TGTGCCAGCACCCAAACCTACGAGCAGTACGTC.